This TCR beta chain appears in the sequencing data of a study of vaccination and CD4 T cells after COVID-19. The Oncomine TCR Beta short-read assay sequenced DNA from cultured CD4+ T cells. TCRdb redid the calling of the PCR reads with MiXCR, one entry per CDR3 protein. The sample has several thousand distinct CDR3 sequences; approximately 41% are singletons. This clonotype has just a few counts. Antigen: not known. The CDR3 has 13 amino acids. With 5 bases removed from V and 14 bases from J, the gap between germline ends came to 16 bases. Specified treatment: roughly ten-day PBMC culture with coronavirus spike peptide pools or control peptides (ViraFEST assay). CD4+ T-cell collection from the unexposed donor predated the COVID-19 pandemic (2011-2018).

The chain joins TRBV12-3 or TRBV12-4 to TRBJ1-6; perhaps TRBD1 as D (5 bases). This TCR came from a human donor in good health. Input material: CD4+ T cells from blood, cultured in vitro. The chain's CDR3 is CASSRDLFPSLHF. DNA of the CDR3: TGTGCCAGCAGTCGGGACCTCTTTCCGTCCCTCCACTTT.